This T cell receptor (beta chain) was identified during a study of tumour-infiltrating T cells in Burkitt lymphoma. This clone was counted between two and nine times. Sequenced by immunoSEQ multiplex PCR; TCRdb stores in-frame clones only, minus some. The table has some 1,800 clones, about 18% seen once. This CDR3 has 16 residues. Germline CDR1 is MNHEY and CDR2 is SMNVEV (reference sequence). V lost 4 bases, J lost 4 bases, and 5 bases stayed unmatched. V and J are TRBV27 and TRBJ2-6, with TRBD1 matching 9 bases. Sequenced material: tumor tissue. The receptor was isolated from a human donor with diffuse large B-cell lymphoma. The CDR3 here is CASSWTGATGANVLTF. CDR3 nucleotides: TGTGCCAGCAGTTGGACAGGGGCTACCGGGGCCAACGTCCTGACTTTC.